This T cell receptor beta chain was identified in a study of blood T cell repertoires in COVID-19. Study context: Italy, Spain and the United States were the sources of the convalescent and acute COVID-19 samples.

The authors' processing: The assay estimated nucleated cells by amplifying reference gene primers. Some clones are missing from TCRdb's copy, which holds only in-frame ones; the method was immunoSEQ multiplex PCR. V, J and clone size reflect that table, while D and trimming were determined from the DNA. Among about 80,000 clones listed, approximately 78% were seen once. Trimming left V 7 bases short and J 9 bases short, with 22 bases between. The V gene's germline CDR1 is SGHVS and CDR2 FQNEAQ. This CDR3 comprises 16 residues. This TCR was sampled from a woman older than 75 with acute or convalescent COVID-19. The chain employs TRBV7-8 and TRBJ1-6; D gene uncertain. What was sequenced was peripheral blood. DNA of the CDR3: TGTGCCAGCACCAAAGGCCAGACTCTATCGGGTTCACCCCTCCACTTT. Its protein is CASTKGQTLSGSPLHF. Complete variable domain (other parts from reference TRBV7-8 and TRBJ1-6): GAGVSQSPRYKVAKRGQDVALRCDPISGHVSLFWYQQALGQGPEFLTYFQNEAQLDKSGLPSDRFFAERPEGSVSTLKIQRTQQEDSAVYLCASTKGQTLSGSPLHFGNGTRLTVT.